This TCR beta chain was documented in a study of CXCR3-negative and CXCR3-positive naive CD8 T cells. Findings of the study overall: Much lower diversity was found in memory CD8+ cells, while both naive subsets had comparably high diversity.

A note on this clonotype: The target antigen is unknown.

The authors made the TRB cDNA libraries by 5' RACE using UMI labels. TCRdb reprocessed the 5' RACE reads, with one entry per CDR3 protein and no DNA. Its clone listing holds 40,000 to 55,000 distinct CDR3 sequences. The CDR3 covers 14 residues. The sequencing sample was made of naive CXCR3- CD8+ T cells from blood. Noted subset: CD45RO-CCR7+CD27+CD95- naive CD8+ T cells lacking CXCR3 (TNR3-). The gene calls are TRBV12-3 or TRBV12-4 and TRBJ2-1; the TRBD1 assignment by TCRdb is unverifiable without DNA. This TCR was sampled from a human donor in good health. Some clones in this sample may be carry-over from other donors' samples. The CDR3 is CASSNPGQYNEQFF.